The entry that follows covers one T cell receptor beta chain sequence. Its specificity is unknown. This specimen belongs to a study of cytomegalovirus exposure and HLA in healthy donors. Study-level points and caveats: Clonal expansion was found to be greater in HLA-associated TCR beta chains than in equally common others in a later analysis. CMV serostatus was the sole immune exposure information available. Per published accounts, TCR beta sequences correctly predicted the HLA-A and HLA-B alleles of most subjects.

The PCR contained 60 Vbeta and 13 Jbeta primers. The method was immunoSEQ multiplex PCR; TCRdb's version includes in-frame clones alone and lacks a portion of them. Of about 200,000 clones listed, around four fifths were seen once; the top ten hold less than 3.5%. V was clipped by 3 bases and J by 8 bases; unmatched bases: 21. Germline V gene lookup returns CDR1 MGHRA and CDR2 YSYEKL. This CDR3 region has 18 residues. The TCR comes from a woman aged 40 to 50 in good health and CMV-seronegative. Sequencing was carried out using PBMCs. The rearrangement uses TRBV4-1 and TRBJ1-2, with 7 bases matching TRBD1. CDR3 nucleotide sequence: TGCGCCAGCAGCCAGGAAAGGGGAGCAGAGGGGGCCAATCTGGGCTACACCTTC. It encodes CASSQERGAEGANLGYTF.